The sequence of this TCR beta chain was determined in a study of blood T cell repertoires in COVID-19 (TCRdb year 2020). At the level of the whole study: Samples from collaborators originated in the United States, Italy and Spain and spanned both the acute and convalescent phases of COVID-19. Samples came from the ongoing ImmuneRACE study (first 160 participants) plus 1,254 subjects from 6 global collaborators. The material from the prospective study consisted of cDNA or gDNA derived from T cells, B-cell-depleted T cells, or PBMCs. Sample metadata almost always included a de-identified subject ID, COVID-19 status, age in years and sex. Subjects who had been exposed to COVID-19, were actively infected with it, or had recovered from it provided the deeply sampled blood TCRbeta repertoires that made up the dataset. A freely available public database, intended as a resource for researchers studying the immune response to SARS-CoV-2, is where the repertoires were released. Where available, HLA class I and class II types were obtained from metadata supplied by the sample provider rather than from assay-based typing. Paper-wide results and their limitations: The quantity of clinical and demographic metadata differed by source and by participant and was supplied without curation.

V is clipped by 4 bases and J by 6 bases, and the sequence between their germline boundaries is 16 bases long. The CDR3 measures 14 amino acids from cysteine to phenylalanine. Here the CDR3 DNA is all that survives: 42 bases in frame from base 1. As encoded in the germline V gene, CDR1 is SGHTA while CDR2 is FQGNSA. Whole blood was collected in K2EDTA tubes by collaborating institutions according to the institutions' own protocols. For TCRbeta analysis, collaborators shipped samples in one of three forms: frozen whole blood, isolated PBMCs, or DNA extracted from either of those sample types. On this clone: Its antigen is not yet known. Within one base of it there is no much larger clone, and no base qualities were kept.

TCRbeta CDR3 regions were amplified from genomic DNA by means of the immunoSEQ Assay, a bias-controlled multiplex PCR. Per the source publication's procedure: Nucleated cell counts per sample were estimated from amplification of reference gene primers within the assay. To quantify the absolute abundance of each unique TCRbeta CDR3 rearrangement, sequence reads were collapsed and filtered. For each sample, productive Simpson clonality was calculated by taking the square root of Simpson's diversity index across productive rearrangements. TCRdb carries this immuneACCESS record with in-frame sequences only. Its versions omit some clonotypes, under half of them owing to an unresolved V gene in the studies checked, with the rest unexplained. V and J calls and clone size are given by that table; D and trimming were obtained from the DNA. This sample has 40,000 to 60,000 clones in its table, and 86% of those were observed once. Together, the top ten hold roughly 15% of the sample.

The sequencing sample was made of peripheral blood. This clonotype originated in a human donor in a cohort sampled during active COVID-19. The chain uses TRBV7-2 and TRBJ2-7, and possibly TRBD1, on 5 matching bases. The CDR3 corresponds to CASSSQGHIGEQYF. The sequence in DNA is TGTGCCAGCAGCTCCCAGGGCCACATAGGCGAGCAGTACTTC.